Following are 5 T cell receptor beta chains from one sample sequenced in a study of shared clonotypes between healthy human individuals. TCRdb's table, derived via immunoSEQ multiplex PCR, lists solely in-frame clones and lacks some. The table records 2 million to 2.5 million clones, more than 80% of them present only once. Sequencing was done on a sample of naive CD4+ T cells from PBMCs. Specified subset: CD45RA+ positively selected. The receptors derive from a man between 18 and 35 years old in good health. Some clones in this sample may be carry-over from other donors' samples.

Concerning this clone itself: Other DNA variants within this sample encode the same CDR3. The chain carries TRBV10-3 and TRBJ1-5; D remains ambiguous. The CDR3 extends over 15 amino acids. The germline V gene has CDR1 ENHRY and CDR2 SYGVKD. V lost 0 bases to trimming and J lost 1 base, with 7 bases between them. The CDR3 spells CAISESGRSNQPQHF. In DNA, the CDR3 is TGTGCCATCAGTGAGTCAGGCCGGAGCAATCAGCCCCAGCATTTT.

The rearrangement links TRBV25-1 to TRBJ1-3; D is perhaps TRBD1 (6 bases). Per germline, CDR1 MGHDK and CDR2 SYGVNS. Trimming pared 6 bases from V and 3 bases from J, leaving 15 bases between. CDR3 length: 15 residues. CDR3 nucleotide sequence: TGTGCCAGCAGCGAAACAGGGCCCCTTGGAAACACCATATATTTT. It encodes CASSETGPLGNTIYF. Combining the CDR3 with reference TRBV25-1 and TRBJ1-3 gives the whole variable domain EADIYQTPRYLVIGTGKKITLECSQTMGHDKMYWYQQDPGMELHLIHYSYGVNSTEKGDLSSESTVSRIRTEHFPLTLESARPSHTSQYLCASSETGPLGNTIYFGEGSWLTVV.

This clone has only a few counts. This sequence joins TRBV7-9 and TRBJ1-5; D not certain. From germline, CDR1 is SEHNR and CDR2 FQNEAQ (reference sequence). The germline V and J ends were trimmed by 3 bases and 9 bases, with 9 bases remaining between them. CDR3 length: 12 residues. This CDR3 reads CASSLEVGPQHF. The CDR3, as DNA: TGTGCCAGCAGCTTGGAGGTGGGGCCCCAGCATTTT.

Details on this clone: The sample carries other DNA sequences with the same CDR3. The chain recombines TRBV28 with TRBJ2-1; no reliable D call. V lost 6 bases to trimming and J lost 6 bases, with 15 bases between them. The CDR3 is 14 residues long. Per the germline V gene, CDR1 is MDHEN and CDR2 is SYDVKM. In nucleotides, the CDR3 is TGTGCCAGCAGCACGCGGCTGGATATCAATGAGCAGTTCTTC. Translation: CASSTRLDINEQFF.

CDR3 region: CASSSPWTGALWNNQPQHF. The CDR3 DNA reads TGTGCCAGTAGTAGCCCCTGGACAGGAGCTTTATGGAACAATCAGCCCCAGCATTTT. The chain has TRBV19 and TRBJ1-5; 7 bases fit TRBD1. This CDR3 is built from 19 residues. The V and J ends lost 4 bases and 3 bases, in that order; junction bases with no gene match: 18. The germline gives CDR1 LNHDA, CDR2 SQIVND (reference sequence).